This TCR beta chain was captured in a study of T cells in localized non-small cell lung cancer. Study conclusions and caveats: Longer overall survival was linked to higher blood T cell density. Sequencing involved a lone tumor region, leaving heterogeneity possible. Tumor showed lower T cell clonality than uninvolved adjacent lung, where it was highest.

As to this clone: Antigen: not known.

Germline CDR1 reads MDHEN; CDR2 reads SYDVKM. With 6 bases clipped from V and 0 bases from J, the junction kept 11 bases outside the gene matches. The CDR3 totals 16 residues. Profiling relied on immunoSEQ multiplex PCR, and the TCRdb table lists in-frame clones only, not all of them. Counted here are over 10,000 clones, around 85% occurring once; the ten biggest clones make up roughly 23%. The V gene is TRBV28, the J gene TRBJ2-7, with 7 bases aligning to TRBD2. The receptor comes from a male donor older than 55 with stage I lung adenocarcinoma. The sequenced sample was peripheral blood, obtained before any cancer treatment. The CDR3 spells CASRPTSPILSYEQYF. The CDR3 DNA reads as TGTGCCAGCAGGCCGACTAGCCCCATCCTCTCCTACGAGCAGTACTTC.